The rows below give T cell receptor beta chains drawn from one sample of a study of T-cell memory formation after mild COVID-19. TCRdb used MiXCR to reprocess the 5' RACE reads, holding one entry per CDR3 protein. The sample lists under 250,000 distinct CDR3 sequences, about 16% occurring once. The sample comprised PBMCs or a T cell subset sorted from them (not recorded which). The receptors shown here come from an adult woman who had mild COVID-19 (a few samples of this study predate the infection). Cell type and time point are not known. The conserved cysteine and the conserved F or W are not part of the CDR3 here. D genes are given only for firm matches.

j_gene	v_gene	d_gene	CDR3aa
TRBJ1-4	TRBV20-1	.	SARDGAQGGEKLF
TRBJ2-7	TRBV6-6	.	ASSLVSTGEQY
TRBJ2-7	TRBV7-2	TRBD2	ASRLAGGPNEQY
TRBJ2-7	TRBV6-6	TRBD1	ASSFGTGAYEQY
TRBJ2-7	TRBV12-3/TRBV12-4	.	ASSLDRNSYEQY
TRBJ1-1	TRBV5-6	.	ASSLVAVNTEAF
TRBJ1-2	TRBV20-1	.	SARGDGGDYGYT
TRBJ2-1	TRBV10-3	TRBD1	AINPTGVGDEQF
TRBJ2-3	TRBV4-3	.	ASSQEMSETRRRDTQY
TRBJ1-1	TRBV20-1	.	SARRGGPTNTEAF
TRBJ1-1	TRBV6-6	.	ASSYSGYTEAF
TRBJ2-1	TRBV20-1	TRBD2	SANSGERQF
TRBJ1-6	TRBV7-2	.	ASSRTTEIRSPLH
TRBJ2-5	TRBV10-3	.	AIRHIQKETQY
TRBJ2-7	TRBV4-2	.	ASSQPETSYEQY
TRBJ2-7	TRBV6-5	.	ASSYQPTGGGTYEQY
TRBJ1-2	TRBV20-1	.	SAYRVSHGYT
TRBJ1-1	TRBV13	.	ASSEGRGENTEAF
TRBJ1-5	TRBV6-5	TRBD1	ASSIGTGESQPQH
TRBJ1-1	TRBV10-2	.	ASRAETGTSEAF
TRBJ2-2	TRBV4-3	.	ASSQDWREVPGELF
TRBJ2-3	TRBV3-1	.	ASSQERLGTSTDTQY
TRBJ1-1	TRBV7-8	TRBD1	ASSTNSGGFGEAF
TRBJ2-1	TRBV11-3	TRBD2	ASSPHWTRRSYNEQF
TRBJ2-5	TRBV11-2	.	ASSFLFVSGAETQY
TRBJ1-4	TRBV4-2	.	ASSQDPAGTREKLF
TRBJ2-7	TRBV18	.	ASSPREGPAEQY
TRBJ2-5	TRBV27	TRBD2	ASSLALAGVGTQY
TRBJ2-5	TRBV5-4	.	ASSTRDRGETQY
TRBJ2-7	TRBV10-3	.	AISKGNSYEQY
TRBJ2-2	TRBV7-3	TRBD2	ASSTRGLAGNTGELF
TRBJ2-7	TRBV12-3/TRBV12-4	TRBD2	ASSSNRLAVGAEQY
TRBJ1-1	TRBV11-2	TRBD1	ASSRQGGGAEAF
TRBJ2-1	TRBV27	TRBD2	ASSFHGLAGVLEQF
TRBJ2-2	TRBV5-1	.	ASSLESTSGTGELF
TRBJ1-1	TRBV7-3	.	ASSTRDQGKMNTEAF
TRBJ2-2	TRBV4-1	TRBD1	ASSRGDRATGELF
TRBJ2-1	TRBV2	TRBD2	ASSRLAATYNEQF
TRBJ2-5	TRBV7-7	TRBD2	ASSRGGLATETQY
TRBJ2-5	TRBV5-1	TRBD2	ASSRTSGEGETQY
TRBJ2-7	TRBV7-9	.	ASSLYRDEQY
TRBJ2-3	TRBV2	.	ASSVIPTDTQY
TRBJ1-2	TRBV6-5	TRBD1	ASKDRGGGYT
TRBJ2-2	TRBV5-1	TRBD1	ASNLGDRVNTGELF
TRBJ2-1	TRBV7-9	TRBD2	ASRPLAGGSYNEQF